Reported below is one T cell receptor beta chain. Antigen unknown. This entry belongs to a study of early T cells in non-severe SARS-CoV-2 infection. About the study: Sequencing used unsorted whole-blood bulk RNA, so chains lack pairing.

Regarding the study as a whole: VDJdb matching, biased toward anti-spike CD8 responses, missed private and CD4 specificities.

Germline assignment: CDR1 SGDLS and CDR2 YYNGEE. Trimming removed 7 bases from V and 6 bases from J; junction bases left unmatched: 14. The CDR3 consists of 15 residues. Unique molecular identifier tags were affixed to discrete cDNA molecules. TCRdb ran MiXCR on the 5' RACE reads and lists one entry per CDR3 protein. The sample yields fewer than 55,000 distinct CDR3 sequences, about 5.7% seen once. This chain joins TRBV9 and TRBJ2-7; 9 bases agree with TRBD1. This specimen was whole blood, taken at baseline. The clonotype was recovered from an adult who was a healthcare worker with PCR-confirmed SARS-CoV-2 infection or an uninfected control (not recorded which). This CDR3 is CASAQTGTGSGEQYF. The CDR3 coding sequence is TGTGCCAGCGCTCAAACCGGGACAGGGTCCGGCGAGCAGTACTTC.